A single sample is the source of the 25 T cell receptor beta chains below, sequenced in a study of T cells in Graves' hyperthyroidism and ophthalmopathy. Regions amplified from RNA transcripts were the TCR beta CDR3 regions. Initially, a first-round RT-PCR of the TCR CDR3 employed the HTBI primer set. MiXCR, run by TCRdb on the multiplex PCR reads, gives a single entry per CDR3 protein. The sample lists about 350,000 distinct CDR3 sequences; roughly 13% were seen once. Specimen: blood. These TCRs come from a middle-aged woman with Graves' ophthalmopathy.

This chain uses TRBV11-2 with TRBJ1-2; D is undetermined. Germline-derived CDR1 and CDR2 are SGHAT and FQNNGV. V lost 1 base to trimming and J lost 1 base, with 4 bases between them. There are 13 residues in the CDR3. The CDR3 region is CASSLGHNYGYTF. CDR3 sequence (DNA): TGTGCCAGCAGCTTAGGGCATAACTATGGCTACACCTTC.

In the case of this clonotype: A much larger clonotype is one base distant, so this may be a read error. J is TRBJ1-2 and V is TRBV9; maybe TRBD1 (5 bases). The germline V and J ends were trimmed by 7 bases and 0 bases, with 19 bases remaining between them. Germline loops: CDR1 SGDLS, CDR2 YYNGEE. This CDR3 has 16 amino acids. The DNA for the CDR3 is TGTGCCAGCGACCGTGGGGCGGGCTTAGCTAACTATGGCTACACCTTC. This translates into CASDRGAGLANYGYTF.

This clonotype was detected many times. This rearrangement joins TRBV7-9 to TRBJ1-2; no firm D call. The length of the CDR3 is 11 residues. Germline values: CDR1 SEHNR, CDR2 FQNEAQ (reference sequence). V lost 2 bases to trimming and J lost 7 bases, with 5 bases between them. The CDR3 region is CASSLSGGYTF. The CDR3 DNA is TGTGCCAGCAGCTTAAGCGGTGGCTACACCTTC.

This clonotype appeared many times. CDR3 amino acids: CASRGGLTSTDTQYF. CDR3 coding DNA: TGTGCCAGCAGGGGAGGCCTCACTAGCACAGATACGCAGTATTTT. This chain uses TRBV6-1 with TRBJ2-3; tentatively, D is TRBD2 (6 bases). There are 15 residues in the CDR3. The germline V gene has CDR1 MNHNS and CDR2 SASEGT. Trimming took 6 bases from V and 0 from J, leaving 13 bases between them.

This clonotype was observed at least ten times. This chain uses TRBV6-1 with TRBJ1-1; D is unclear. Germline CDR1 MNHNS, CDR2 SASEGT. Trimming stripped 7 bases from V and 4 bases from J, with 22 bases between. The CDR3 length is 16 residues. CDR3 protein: CASTQADPAIGTEAFF. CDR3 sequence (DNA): TGTGCCAGCACCCAAGCTGACCCCGCAATCGGCACTGAAGCTTTCTTT.

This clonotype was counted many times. In nucleotides, the CDR3 is TGTGCCAGCAGCTTTATGGTTCAGGGAATGTCTGAAGCTTTCTTT. Encoded protein: CASSFMVQGMSEAFF. The rearrangement joins TRBV7-8 to TRBJ1-1, with a tentative D call TRBD1 (5 bases). CDR1 and CDR2 from the germline V gene are SGHVS and FQNEAQ. The CDR3 length is 15 residues. V shed 3 bases and J shed 6 bases, with 17 bases lying between them.

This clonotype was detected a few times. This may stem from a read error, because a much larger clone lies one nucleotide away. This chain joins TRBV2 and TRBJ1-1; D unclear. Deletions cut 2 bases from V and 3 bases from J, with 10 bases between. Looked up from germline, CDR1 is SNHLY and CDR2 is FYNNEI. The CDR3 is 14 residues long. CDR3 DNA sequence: TGTGCCAGCAGTGAACTCCCCGTGTACACTGAAGCTTTCTTT. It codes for CASSELPVYTEAFF.

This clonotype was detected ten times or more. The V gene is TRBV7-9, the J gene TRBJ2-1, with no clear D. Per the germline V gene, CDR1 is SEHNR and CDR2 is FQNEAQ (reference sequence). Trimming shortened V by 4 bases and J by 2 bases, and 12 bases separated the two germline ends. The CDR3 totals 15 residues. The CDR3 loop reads CASSSQEKPYNEQFF. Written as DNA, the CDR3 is TGTGCCAGCAGCTCGCAGGAGAAACCCTACAATGAGCAGTTCTTC.

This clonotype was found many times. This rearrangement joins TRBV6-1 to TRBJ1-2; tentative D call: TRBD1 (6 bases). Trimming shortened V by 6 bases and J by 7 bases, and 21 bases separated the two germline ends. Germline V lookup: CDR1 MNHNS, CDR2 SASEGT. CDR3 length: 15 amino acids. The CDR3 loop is CASRETAWGAAGYTF. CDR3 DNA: TGTGCCAGCAGAGAGACCGCTTGGGGGGCGGCTGGCTACACCTTC.

The CDR3 DNA sequence: TGCAGTGCTAGCTCGCCGGACGCTAACTATGGCTACACCTTC. It codes for CSASSPDANYGYTF. The chain is built from TRBV20-1 and TRBJ1-2; no firm D call. The V end lost 3 bases, the J end lost 0 bases, and 11 bases lay between the germline ends. This CDR3 is 14 amino acids long. Germline V CDR1 and CDR2: DFQATT, SNEGSKA (reference sequence).

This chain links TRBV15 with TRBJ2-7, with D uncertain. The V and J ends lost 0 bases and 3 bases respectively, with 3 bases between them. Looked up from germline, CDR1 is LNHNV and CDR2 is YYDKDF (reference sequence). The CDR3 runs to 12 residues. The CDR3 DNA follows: TGTGCCACCAGCAGAGAAGACTACGAGCAGTACGTC. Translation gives CATSREDYEQYV.

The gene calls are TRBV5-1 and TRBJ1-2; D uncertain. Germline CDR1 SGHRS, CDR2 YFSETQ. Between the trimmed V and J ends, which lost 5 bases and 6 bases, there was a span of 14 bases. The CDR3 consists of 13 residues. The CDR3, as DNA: TGCGCCAGCAGGGGCCTACCCCCTGATGGCTACACCTTC. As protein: CASRGLPPDGYTF. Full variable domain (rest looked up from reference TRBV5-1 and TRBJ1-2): KAGVTQTPRYLIKTRGQQVTLSCSPISGHRSVSWYQQTPGQGLQFLFEYFSETQRNKGNFPGRFSGRQFSNSRSEMNVSTLELGDSALYLCASRGLPPDGYTFGSGTRLTVV.

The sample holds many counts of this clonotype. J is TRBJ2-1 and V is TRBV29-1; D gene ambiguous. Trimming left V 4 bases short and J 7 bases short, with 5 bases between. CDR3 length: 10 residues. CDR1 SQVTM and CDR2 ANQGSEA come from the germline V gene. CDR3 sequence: CSVVRNEQFF. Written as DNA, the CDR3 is TGCAGCGTTGTGAGAAATGAGCAGTTCTTC.

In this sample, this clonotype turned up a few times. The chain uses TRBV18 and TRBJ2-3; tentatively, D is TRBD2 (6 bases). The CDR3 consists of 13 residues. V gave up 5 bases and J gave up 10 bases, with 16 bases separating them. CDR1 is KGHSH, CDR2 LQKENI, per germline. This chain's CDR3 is CASSSSQTSAQYF. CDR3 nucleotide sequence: TGTGCCAGCTCATCGAGCCAGACTAGTGCGCAGTATTTT. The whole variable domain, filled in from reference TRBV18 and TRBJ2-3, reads NAGVMQNPRHLVRRRGQEARLRCSPMKGHSHVYWYRQLPEEGLKFMVYLQKENIIDESGMPKERFSAEFPKEGPSILRIQQVVRGDSAAYFCASSSSQTSAQYFGPGTRLTVL.

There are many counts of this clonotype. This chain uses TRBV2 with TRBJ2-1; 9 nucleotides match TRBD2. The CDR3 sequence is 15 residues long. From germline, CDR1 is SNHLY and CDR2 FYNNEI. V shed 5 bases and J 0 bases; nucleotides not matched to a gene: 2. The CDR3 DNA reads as TGTGCCAGCAGTCGTAGCGGGAGCTCCTACAATGAGCAGTTCTTC. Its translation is CASSRSGSSYNEQFF.

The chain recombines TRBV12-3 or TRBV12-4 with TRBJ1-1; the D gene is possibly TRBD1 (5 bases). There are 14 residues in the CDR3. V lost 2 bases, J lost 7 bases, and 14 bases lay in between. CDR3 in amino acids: CASSLSAYRSEAFF. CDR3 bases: TGTGCCAGCAGTTTATCCGCCTACAGGAGTGAAGCTTTCTTT.

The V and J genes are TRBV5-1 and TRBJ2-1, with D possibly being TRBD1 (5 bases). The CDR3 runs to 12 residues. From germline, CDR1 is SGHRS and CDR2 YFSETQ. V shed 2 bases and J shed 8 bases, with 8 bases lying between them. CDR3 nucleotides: TGCGCCAGCAGCTTTCAGGGTTATGAGCAGTTCTTC. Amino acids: CASSFQGYEQFF.

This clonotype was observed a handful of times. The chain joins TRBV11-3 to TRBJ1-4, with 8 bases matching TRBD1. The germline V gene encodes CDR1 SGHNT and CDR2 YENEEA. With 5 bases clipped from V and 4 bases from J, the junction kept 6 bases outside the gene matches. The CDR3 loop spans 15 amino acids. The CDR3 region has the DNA TGTGCCAGCAGCCTAGGGACAGGCGGTAATGAAAAACTGTTTTTT. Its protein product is CASSLGTGGNEKLFF.

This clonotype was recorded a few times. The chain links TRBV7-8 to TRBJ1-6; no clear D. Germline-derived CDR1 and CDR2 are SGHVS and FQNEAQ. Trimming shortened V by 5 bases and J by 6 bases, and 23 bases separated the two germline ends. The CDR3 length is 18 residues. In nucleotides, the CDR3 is TGTGCCAGCAGCCTGGGAGATGGTTTCACCAACATTAATTCACCCCTCCACTTT. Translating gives CASSLGDGFTNINSPLHF. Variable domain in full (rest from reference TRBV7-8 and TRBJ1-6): GAGVSQSPRYKVAKRGQDVALRCDPISGHVSLFWYQQALGQGPEFLTYFQNEAQLDKSGLPSDRFFAERPEGSVSTLKIQRTQQEDSAVYLCASSLGDGFTNINSPLHFGNGTRLTVT.

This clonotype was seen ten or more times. The CDR3 DNA reads as TGTGCCAGCAGTTTCCGGGAGGACAATGAGCAGTTCTTC. It yields the protein CASSFREDNEQFF. This chain links TRBV6-1 with TRBJ2-1; 7 bases fit TRBD2. Germline CDR1 is MNHNS and CDR2 is SASEGT. V dropped 5 bases and J dropped 5; count of bases not matched to a gene: 3. This CDR3 has 13 residues.

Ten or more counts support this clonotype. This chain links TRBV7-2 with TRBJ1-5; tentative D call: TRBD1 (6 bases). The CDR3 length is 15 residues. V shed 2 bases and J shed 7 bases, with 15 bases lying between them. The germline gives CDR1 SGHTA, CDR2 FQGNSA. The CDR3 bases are TGTGCCAGCAGCTTAAAAGGGGGGTTTAGGCAGCCCCAGCATTTT. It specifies CASSLKGGFRQPQHF.

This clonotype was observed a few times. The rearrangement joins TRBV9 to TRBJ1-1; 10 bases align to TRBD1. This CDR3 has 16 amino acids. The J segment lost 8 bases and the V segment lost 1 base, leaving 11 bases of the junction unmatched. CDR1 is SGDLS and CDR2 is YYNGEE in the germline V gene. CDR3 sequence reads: CASSVIIPGQGIEAFF. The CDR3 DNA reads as TGTGCCAGCAGCGTAATAATCCCGGGACAGGGGATCGAAGCTTTCTTT.

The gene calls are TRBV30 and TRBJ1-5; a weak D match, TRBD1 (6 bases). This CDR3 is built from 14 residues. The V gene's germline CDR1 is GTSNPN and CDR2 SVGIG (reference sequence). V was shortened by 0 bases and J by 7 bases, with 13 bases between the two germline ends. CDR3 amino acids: CAWSVTGTRQPQHF. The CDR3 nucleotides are TGTGCCTGGAGTGTGACAGGTACGCGCCAGCCCCAGCATTTT.

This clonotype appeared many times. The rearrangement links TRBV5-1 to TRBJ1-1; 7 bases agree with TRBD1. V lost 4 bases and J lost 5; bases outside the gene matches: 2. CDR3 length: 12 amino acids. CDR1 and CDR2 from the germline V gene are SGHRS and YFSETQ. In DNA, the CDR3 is TGCGCCAGCAGCACAGGGGTGACTGAAGCTTTCTTT. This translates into CASSTGVTEAFF.

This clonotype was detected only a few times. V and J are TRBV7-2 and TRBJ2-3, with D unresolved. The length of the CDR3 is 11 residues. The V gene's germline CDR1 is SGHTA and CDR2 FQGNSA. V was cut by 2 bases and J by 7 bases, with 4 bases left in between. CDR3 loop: CASSLKYTQYF. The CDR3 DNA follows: TGTGCCAGCAGCTTAAAATATACGCAGTATTTT.